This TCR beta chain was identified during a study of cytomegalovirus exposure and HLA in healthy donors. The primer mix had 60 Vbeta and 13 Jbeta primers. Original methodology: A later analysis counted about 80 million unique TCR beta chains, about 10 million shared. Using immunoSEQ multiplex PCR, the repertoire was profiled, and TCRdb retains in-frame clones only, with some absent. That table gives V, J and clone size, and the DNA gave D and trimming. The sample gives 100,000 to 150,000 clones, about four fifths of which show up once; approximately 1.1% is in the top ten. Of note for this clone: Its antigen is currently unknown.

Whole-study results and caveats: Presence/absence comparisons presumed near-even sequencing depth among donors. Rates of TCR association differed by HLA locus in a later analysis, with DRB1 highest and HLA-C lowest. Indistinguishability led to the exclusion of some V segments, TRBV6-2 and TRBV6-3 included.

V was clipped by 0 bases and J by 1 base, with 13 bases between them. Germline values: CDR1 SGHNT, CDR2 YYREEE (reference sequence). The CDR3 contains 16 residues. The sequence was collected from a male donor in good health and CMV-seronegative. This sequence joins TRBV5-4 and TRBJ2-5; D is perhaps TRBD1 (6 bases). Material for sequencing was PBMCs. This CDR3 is CASSLAPGQIQETQYF. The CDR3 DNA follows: TGTGCCAGCAGCTTGGCCCCCGGACAGATCCAAGAGACCCAGTACTTC.